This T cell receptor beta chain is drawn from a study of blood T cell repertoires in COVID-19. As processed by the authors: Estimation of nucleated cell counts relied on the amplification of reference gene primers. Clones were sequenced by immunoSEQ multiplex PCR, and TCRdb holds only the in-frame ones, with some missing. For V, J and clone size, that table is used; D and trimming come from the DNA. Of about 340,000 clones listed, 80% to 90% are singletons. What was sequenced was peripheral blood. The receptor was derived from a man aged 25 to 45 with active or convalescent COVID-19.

CDR3 sequence reads: CASSLTSGSGSGELFF. CDR3 bases: TGTGCCAGCAGCCTGACTAGCGGGAGCGGGTCCGGGGAGCTGTTTTTT. J is TRBJ2-2 and V is TRBV7-7; 12 nucleotides agree with TRBD2. The V segment lost 5 bases and the J segment 6 bases; nucleotides outside the gene matches: 7. There are 16 residues in the CDR3. CDR1 is SSHAT, CDR2 FNYEAQ, per germline (reference sequence).